Listed here are 32 T cell receptor delta chains from one sample, sequenced in a study of gamma-delta T cells after stem cell transplantation. TCRdb reanalysed the RT-PCR reads via CATT. The table records some 5,700 delta-chain clones, around a tenth of them present only once. Sequencing used gamma-delta T cells. The receptors were sampled from a human donor. It is not recorded whose cells these are; they may come from a transplant donor.

The sample holds a few counts of this clone. The TCRdb record carries a much larger clone's protein, which differs from this DNA's translation at residue 8; a read error is the likely cause, and the protein listed here is the DNA translation. The chain links TRDV2 to TRDJ1, with 7 bases aligning to TRDD3. Germline V lookup: CDR1 GEAIGNYY, CDR2 EKD. The CDR3 has 16 residues. The ends lost 9 bases at V and 0 bases at J; junction bases unmatched: 15. CDR3 bases: TGTGCCGGTGGGCCCCTGGGGGCTACGAACACCGATAAACTCATCTTT. It is translated as CAGGPLGATNTDKLIF.

The sample holds a few counts of this clone. The protein TCRdb lists belongs to a much larger clone and differs from this DNA's translation at residue 7, which points to a read error; the protein shown is made from the DNA. This sequence joins TRDV2 and TRDJ1; D is unresolved. The germline CDR1 and CDR2 sequences are GEAIGNYY and EKD. The CDR3 extends over 14 amino acids. The V and J ends lost 3 bases and 4 bases respectively, with 14 bases between them. CDR3 DNA sequence: TGTGCCTGTGACCCGCTACCGGCCCGCGATAAACTCATCTTT. This codes for CACDPLPARDKLIF.

The rearrangement joins TRDV1 to TRDJ1; 7 nucleotides match TRDD3. Unmatched junction bases numbered 22, after V lost 3 bases and J lost 0 bases. CDR1 is TSWWSYY, CDR2 QGS, per germline. The CDR3 has 21 residues. The CDR3 loop is CALGDVVMGDGSGRYTDKLIF. In DNA, the CDR3 is TGTGCTCTTGGGGATGTTGTAATGGGGGACGGAAGTGGGAGGTACACCGATAAACTCATCTTT.

This clone was recorded a few times. J is TRDJ1 and V is TRDV2, with 8 nucleotides matching TRDD3. Germline values: CDR1 GEAIGNYY, CDR2 EKD. Trimming at V came to 1 base and at J to 0 bases, leaving 9 bases not matched to a gene. This CDR3 contains 17 residues. CDR3 coding DNA: TGTGCCTGTGACACTGTTGGGGGATGGGGGAACACCGATAAACTCATCTTT. This codes for CACDTVGGWGNTDKLIF.

This clone was seen only a few times. The V gene is TRDV2, the J gene TRDJ1; 13 nucleotides match TRDD3. The CDR3 totals 19 residues. Germline CDR1 GEAIGNYY, CDR2 EKD. The junction had 14 bases not matched to a gene; V was cut back by 3 bases and J by 2 bases. The CDR3 region has the DNA TGTGCCTGTGACTCCGTTCCCCTACTGGGGGATACGGGAACCGATAAACTCATCTTT. Protein sequence: CACDSVPLLGDTGTDKLIF.

This clone has a handful of counts. This sequence joins TRDV2 and TRDJ1; 8 nucleotides line up with TRDD3. The germline V gene has CDR1 GEAIGNYY and CDR2 EKD. J was trimmed by 2 bases and V by 0 bases; bases with no gene match: 13. The CDR3 runs 18 residues. CDR3 amino acids: CACDTIGTGGSGTDKLIF. CDR3 in DNA: TGTGCCTGTGACACCATTGGGACTGGGGGCTCGGGGACCGATAAACTCATCTTT.

This clone was counted only a few times. A far larger clone is one base from this, pointing to a likely read error. This chain links TRDV2 with TRDJ1; tentative D call: TRDD3 (6 bases). This CDR3 has 13 residues. From germline, CDR1 is GEAIGNYY and CDR2 EKD. The DNA of the CDR3 is TGTGCCTGTGACGGCTGGGGAACCGATAAACTCACCTTT. This translates into CACDGWGTDKLTF.

This clone counts as medium-sized. The chain links TRDV2 to TRDJ1, with TRDD3 matching over 8 bases. The length of the CDR3 is 17 residues. V shed 3 bases, J shed 0 bases, and the junction held 11 bases outside the gene matches. The germline CDR1 and CDR2 sequences are GEAIGNYY and EKD. The CDR3 nucleotides read TGTGCCTGTGACGACTGGGGGCCCAAGGGGTACACCGATAAACTCATCTTT. Protein: CACDDWGPKGYTDKLIF.

Note on this clone: A far bigger clonotype differs at one base, so this is likely a read error. This sequence joins TRDV2 and TRDJ1; 9 bases are a match to TRDD3. CDR3 size: 17 residues. Germline CDR1 reads GEAIGNYY; CDR2 reads EKD. CDR3 region: CACDPVLGDPNTDKLTF. CDR3 coding DNA: TGTGCCTGTGACCCCGTACTGGGGGACCCTAACACCGATAAACTCACCTTT.

A note on this clone: A single base separates this from a much larger clone, so it may be a read error. The V gene is TRDV2, the J gene TRDJ1, with D maybe TRDD3 (6 bases). This CDR3 comprises 17 residues. CDR1 and CDR2 from the germline V gene are GEAIGNYY and EKD. Here the CDR3 DNA reads TGTGCCTGTGACACCGTGGTGGGGGCCCCGTACACCGATAGACTCATCTTT. Translated: CACDTVVGAPYTDRLIF.

This clone was seen a few times. It may be a read error: a sequence one base away is much more abundant. The sample has other DNA sequences that encode this CDR3 too. This chain connects TRDV2 to TRDJ1; possible D gene TRDD3, 6 bases. Germline V gene sequence: CDR1 GEAIGNYY, CDR2 EKD. The CDR3 loop spans 17 amino acids. V lost 4 bases and J lost 0, with 20 bases in between. The CDR3 DNA reads as TGTGCCTGTGATGGGCTGCCGGGGGACCAATACACCGATAAACTCATCTTT. It specifies CACDGLPGDQYTDKLIF.

A word on this clone: Just one base apart from a much larger clone, this may be a read error. This CDR3 is also generated by other DNA sequences in the sample. The chain carries TRDV2 and TRDJ1, with a tentative D call TRDD3 (5 bases). The CDR3 spans 17 residues. CDR1 and CDR2 from the germline V gene are GEAIGNYY and EKD. Trimming pared 7 bases from V and 1 base from J, leaving 24 bases between. CDR3 sequence reads: CACDPIRGQGRTDKLIF. The CDR3 region has the DNA TGTGCCTGCGACCCTATACGGGGCCAAGGCCGCACCGATAAACTCATCTTT.

Regarding this clone: A read error is likely here: a far larger clone is one base away. Within the sample, other DNA sequences also encode this same CDR3. The J gene is TRDJ1, the V gene TRDV2, with 13 bases lining up with TRDD3. The germline V gene has CDR1 GEAIGNYY and CDR2 EKD. CDR3 length equals 18 residues. The DNA for the CDR3 is TGTGCCTGTTCCGGGCTGACTGGGGGATACGCGGAGGACGATAAACTCATCTTC. Its protein is CACSGLTGGYAEDDKLIF.

To note about this clone: A much more abundant neighbour one base away suggests this may be a read error. The V call is TRDV2, the J call TRDJ1, with D possibly being TRDD2 (9 bases). Germline V gene data show CDR1 as GEAIGNYY and CDR2 as EKD. Trimming pared 2 bases from V and 0 bases from J, leaving 45 bases between. The CDR3 covers 26 residues. The CDR3 DNA is TGTGCCTGTGACAACGTCCCCCCTTCCTACGGAACGCCGGGGGATAGTCCCAACGATTACACCGATAAACTCATCTTT. It yields the protein CACDNVPPSYGTPGDSPNDYTDKLIF.

The gene calls are TRDV2 and TRDJ2; 9 bases map to TRDD3. From germline, CDR1 is GEAIGNYY and CDR2 EKD. The V and J ends lost 3 bases and 4 bases, in that order; junction bases with no gene match: 14. The CDR3 is 18 amino acids. The CDR3 bases are TGTGCCTGTGACGCAACGTTGGGGGATAATGGGGGGACAGCACAACTCTTCTTT. This sequence encodes CACDATLGDNGGTAQLFF.

This clone occurred a few times. The rearrangement joins TRDV2 to TRDJ1; 9 nucleotides agree with TRDD3. V lost 2 bases and J lost 0; bases outside the gene matches: 9. Per the germline V gene, CDR1 is GEAIGNYY and CDR2 is EKD. This CDR3 contains 17 residues. The CDR3 DNA is TGTGCCTGTGACATCGTACTGGGGGACCCTAACACCGATAAACTCATCTTT. It specifies CACDIVLGDPNTDKLIF.

The CDR3 is CACDTVAAEVVGKLIF. CDR3 bases: TGTGCCTGTGACACCGTAGCTGCCGAGGTGGTCGGGAAACTCATCTTT. V and J are TRDV2 and TRDJ1; D uncertain. This CDR3 has 16 amino acids. V gave up 0 bases and J gave up 8 bases, with 21 bases separating them. Germline CDR1 reads GEAIGNYY; CDR2 reads EKD.

On this clone: This DNA's translation and the protein TCRdb lists, from a much larger clone, do not match at residue 5, likely due to a read error; the protein shown is translated from the DNA. This chain connects TRDV2 to TRDJ1, with 8 bases identical to TRDD3. The CDR3 extends over 16 amino acids. The V and J ends lost 3 bases and 4 bases, in that order; junction bases with no gene match: 12. The germline gives CDR1 GEAIGNYY, CDR2 EKD. The CDR3: CACDPVLGAPDDKLIF. CDR3 coding DNA: TGTGCCTGTGACCCCGTACTGGGGGCCCCTGACGATAAACTCATCTTT.

About this clone itself: The sample has other DNA sequences that encode this CDR3 too. The chain links TRDV2 to TRDJ1, with 13 positions matching TRDD3. CDR3 length: 21 amino acids. J lost 2 bases, V lost 1 base, and 18 bases had no gene match. From germline, CDR1 is GEAIGNYY and CDR2 EKD. For the CDR3, the DNA is TGTGCCTGTGACACTTTACTGGGGGATACGCGAAAGGAGTCGGGGACCGATAAACTCATCTTT. It specifies CACDTLLGDTRKESGTDKLIF.

Sample share makes this clone large. Additional DNA sequences in this sample encode the identical CDR3. V and J are TRDV2 and TRDJ1, with a tentative D call TRDD3 (5 bases). V shed 0 bases and J shed 5 bases, with 15 bases lying between them. Germline CDR1 reads GEAIGNYY; CDR2 reads EKD. This CDR3 comprises 15 residues. CDR3 in DNA: TGTGCCTGTGACACCGTCCTGGGTCGGGGAGATAAACTCATCTTT. Translating gives CACDTVLGRGDKLIF.

About this clone: The junction does not match germline at one end; this may be a read error. The chain links TRDV2 to TRDJ1; no clear D gene. The CDR3 extends over 21 amino acids. Germline loops: CDR1 GEAIGNYY, CDR2 EKD. Written as DNA, the CDR3 is TGTGCCCGTGACACCCTCCCCGTTGAGAGTGGGTGGAAACGCCACACCGATAAACCCATCTTT. This gives the protein CARDTLPVESGWKRHTDKPIF.

A remark on this clone: This may arise from a read error, as a much more abundant clone is one base away. This chain uses TRDV2 with TRDJ1, with 12 bases aligning to TRDD3. Germline V gives CDR1 GEAIGNYY, CDR2 EKD. V shed 2 bases and J 0 bases; nucleotides not matched to a gene: 18. The CDR3 covers 21 residues. In DNA, the CDR3 is TGTGCCTGTGACAGGCTCGCCACACGTTCTGGGGGATACGAGGACACCGATAAACTCATCTTT. Encoded protein: CACDRLATRSGGYEDTDKLIF.

This clone showed up just a few times. Distinct nucleotide sequences in the sample also encode this CDR3. The V call is TRDV2, the J call TRDJ1; 8 bases fit TRDD3. Germline CDR1 and CDR2: GEAIGNYY and EKD. With V trimmed by 0 bases and J by 2 bases, 13 bases remained unmatched. This CDR3 has 18 amino acids. Written as DNA, the CDR3 is TGTGCCTGTGACACCCTAGGGGATACAGTTGAGGGGACCGATAAACTCATCTTT. Amino acid sequence: CACDTLGDTVEGTDKLIF.

J is TRDJ1 and V is TRDV1; D remains unclear. The CDR3 runs 16 residues. The ends were cut back, 3 bases at V and 3 bases at J, with 17 bases in the middle. From germline, CDR1 is TSWWSYY and CDR2 QGS. The CDR3 DNA reads as TGTGCTCTTGGGGATAAGAAGGGTTTCCCTCCCGATAAACTCATCTTT. Translation: CALGDKKGFPPDKLIF.

The chain is built from TRDV2 and TRDJ1; 11 nucleotides line up with TRDD3. The CDR3 runs to 21 residues. The V and J ends lost 2 bases and 0 bases, in that order; junction bases with no gene match: 19. Germline V CDR1 and CDR2: GEAIGNYY, EKD. DNA of the CDR3: TGTGCCTGTGACAACCTCCTAACTGGCCTACTGGGGGATAATTACACCGATAAACTCATCTTT. Translating gives CACDNLLTGLLGDNYTDKLIF.

This chain links TRDV1 with TRDJ1, with D possibly being TRDD3 (7 bases). Germline CDR1 is TSWWSYY and CDR2 is QGS. V shed 4 bases and J shed 0 bases, with 18 bases lying between them. This CDR3 contains 17 residues. The CDR3 DNA follows: TGTGCTCTTGGGGTCTTCCTGGTGGGGGAGTACACCGATAAACTCATCTTT. Translation gives CALGVFLVGEYTDKLIF.

This clone was recorded a few times. A read error is the likely source, as a far larger clone sits one nucleotide away. The chain recombines TRDV2 with TRDJ3; TRDD3 aligns across 12 bases. The germline V gene has CDR1 GEAIGNYY and CDR2 EKD. The CDR3 sequence is 20 residues long. The CDR3 DNA follows: TGTGCCTGTGGCACCGCAGACCTGGGGGATACGCATAAAGACACCCGACAGATGTTTTTC. It translates to CACGTADLGDTHKDTRQMFF.

This clone showed up just a few times. The TCRdb record carries a much larger clone's protein, which differs from this DNA's translation at residue 14; a read error is the likely cause, and the protein listed here is the DNA translation. The chain carries TRDV2 and TRDJ2, with 7 bases identical to TRDD3. Germline CDR1 reads GEAIGNYY; CDR2 reads EKD. The CDR3 is 16 residues long. The CDR3 loop reads CACDELGDKPTAQPFF. CDR3 nucleotide sequence: TGTGCCTGTGACGAGTTGGGGGACAAACCCACAGCACAACCCTTCTTT.

A remark on this clone: This could be a read error, since a much larger clone is one nucleotide away. The sample has other DNA sequences that encode this CDR3 too. This chain links TRDV2 with TRDJ1; perhaps TRDD3 as D (6 bases). V was cut by 3 bases and J by 0 bases, with 19 bases left in between. This CDR3 is built from 17 residues. The germline V gene has CDR1 GEAIGNYY and CDR2 EKD. CDR3 protein: CACDGLPGDQYTDKLIF. The CDR3 region has the DNA TGTGCCTGTGACGGACTGCCGGGGGACCAATACACCGATAAACTCATCTTT.

This clone was seen a handful of times. Mismatch with germline at one junction end may stem from a read error. This chain joins TRDV2 and TRDJ1; TRDD3 might be the D (6 bases). The CDR3 totals 17 residues. The germline V gene has CDR1 GEAIGNYY and CDR2 EKD. CDR3 sequence reads: CACGTVGGDYYTDKLIF. DNA of the CDR3: TGTGCCTGTGGCACCGTCGGGGGAGACTATTACACCGATAAACTCATCTTT.

For this clone: The protein TCRdb gives is from a much larger clone and does not agree with this DNA's translation at residue 17, likely a read error; the protein shown here comes from the DNA. The V gene is TRDV2, the J gene TRDJ3, with TRDD3 matching over 7 bases. The CDR3 length is 19 residues. Germline V gives CDR1 GEAIGNYY, CDR2 EKD. The CDR3 DNA reads TGTGCCTGTGACACCGCTGGGGGCTTAGTTTCCTGGGACACCCGACAGAAGTTTTTC. Its translation: CACDTAGGLVSWDTRQKFF.

By share, this clone ranks as large (0.1 to 1%). The same CDR3 can be traced to other DNA sequences in this sample. The chain combines TRDV2 with TRDJ1; no definite D call. The germline gives CDR1 GEAIGNYY, CDR2 EKD. There are 14 residues in the CDR3. V gave up 1 base and J gave up 4 bases, with 12 bases separating them. This CDR3 reads CACDTVHSSDKLIF. DNA for the CDR3: TGTGCCTGTGACACGGTACATTCCAGCGATAAACTCATCTTT.